The 18 T cell receptor beta chains in this list originate from one sample, sequenced in a study of blood T cell repertoires in COVID-19. The data were produced by immunoSEQ multiplex PCR, yet TCRdb's version contains in-frame clones alone and is incomplete. Among about 120,000 clones listed, over 75% were seen once. Sequenced sample: peripheral blood. The receptors come from a man aged 60 to 69 with active or convalescent COVID-19.

The V call is TRBV19, the J call TRBJ1-2; TRBD1 aligns across 10 bases. Germline V gene sequence: CDR1 LNHDA, CDR2 SQIVND (reference sequence). The CDR3 is 19 residues long. The junction had 19 bases not matched to a gene; V was cut back by 5 bases and J by 4 bases. The chain's CDR3 is CASSYVLPTGGSDLYGYTF. CDR3 in DNA: TGTGCCAGTAGTTATGTCTTGCCGACAGGGGGCTCCGACCTCTATGGCTACACCTTC.

V and J are TRBV19 and TRBJ1-4; the D gene is possibly TRBD1 (6 bases). Germline CDR1 LNHDA, CDR2 SQIVND (reference sequence). The CDR3 totals 15 residues. Trimming took off 7 bases at V and 0 bases at J, with 12 bases between the two ends. In DNA form, the CDR3 reads TGTGCCAGTAACCCCTACAGGGCAACTAATGAAAAACTGTTTTTT. This translates into CASNPYRATNEKLFF.

The rearrangement links TRBV7-2 to TRBJ2-7, with 7 bases that match TRBD2. This CDR3 region has 14 residues. CDR1 is SGHTA, CDR2 FQGNSA, per germline. J was trimmed by 4 bases and V by 3 bases; bases with no gene match: 6. CDR3 bases: TGTGCCAGCAGCTTGCGAAGCGGGGAGTACGAGCAGTACTTC. Amino acid sequence: CASSLRSGEYEQYF.

This clone was observed a single time. This chain joins TRBV6-2 or TRBV6-3 and TRBJ2-5; weak D call: TRBD2 (6 bases). Between the trimmed V and J ends, which lost 7 bases and 5 bases, there was a span of 23 bases. The CDR3 runs 16 residues. CDR1 and CDR2 from the germline V gene are MNHEY and SVGEGT. The CDR3 DNA reads TGTGCCAGCACCCCTTTGAGGTCCCGGGGGTTGGAGACCCAGTACTTC. This gives the protein CASTPLRSRGLETQYF.

J is TRBJ2-1 and V is TRBV6-4; TRBD2 is a possible D gene (6 bases). Germline values: CDR1 MRHNA, CDR2 SNTAGT. The V end was cut by 4 bases, the J end by 0 bases, with 13 bases between. CDR3 size: 16 residues. CDR3: CASSVGGVSSYNEQFF. The CDR3 coding sequence is TGTGCCAGCAGTGTTGGAGGGGTGAGCTCCTACAATGAGCAGTTCTTC.

J is TRBJ1-5 and V is TRBV18; 7 bases fit TRBD1. CDR1 and CDR2 from the germline V gene are KGHSH and LQKENI. This CDR3 has 15 residues. The V segment lost 5 bases and the J segment 2 bases; nucleotides outside the gene matches: 6. The CDR3: CASSANGQGNQPQHF. CDR3 DNA sequence: TGTGCCAGCTCAGCAAATGGACAGGGCAATCAGCCCCAGCATTTT.

The genes are TRBV5-6 and TRBJ2-7; 7 nucleotides agree with TRBD1. V lost 3 bases, J lost 5 bases, and 11 bases stayed unmatched. The germline V gene has CDR1 SGHDT and CDR2 YYEEEE. CDR3 length: 15 amino acids. The CDR3 DNA reads TGTGCCAGCAGCTGGCAGACAGGGAGTGCCCACGAGCAGTACTTC. Translation: CASSWQTGSAHEQYF.

The chain has TRBV24-1 and TRBJ2-5, with D maybe TRBD1 (6 bases). V lost 4 bases to trimming and J lost 3 bases, with 14 bases between them. Looked up from germline, CDR1 is KGHDR and CDR2 is SFDVKD. CDR3 length: 15 amino acids. The CDR3 here is CATSENRVGEETQYF. DNA of the CDR3: TGTGCCACCAGTGAAAACAGGGTGGGCGAAGAGACCCAGTACTTC.

This clone was detected only a few times. As DNA, the CDR3 is TGTGCCAGCAGCGCGCGGGAGCGCGTAGATACGCAGTATTTT. It translates to CASSARERVDTQYF. The rearrangement links TRBV9 to TRBJ2-3, with TRBD2 identical over 7 bases. Germline V CDR1 and CDR2: SGDLS, YYNGEE. With V trimmed by 3 bases and J by 5 bases, 6 bases remained unmatched. The CDR3 consists of 14 residues. The full variable domain, completed using reference TRBV9 and TRBJ2-3, is DSGVTQTPKHLITATGQRVTLRCSPRSGDLSVYWYQQSLDQGLQFLIQYYNGEERAKGNILERFSAQQFPDLHSELNLSSLELGDSALYFCASSARERVDTQYFGPGTRLTVL.

The V and J genes are TRBV12-3 or TRBV12-4 and TRBJ1-6, with D perhaps TRBD1 (5 bases). There are 13 residues in the CDR3. V gave up 3 bases and J gave up 10 bases, with 10 bases separating them. CDR3 DNA: TGTGCCAGCAGTTTCCAGGGAAGGTCACCCCTCCACTTT. Its protein product is CASSFQGRSPLHF.

The chain joins TRBV7-9 to TRBJ2-7, with 8 nucleotides matching TRBD1. The CDR3 is 14 amino acids. CDR1 and CDR2 (germline): SEHNR, FQNEAQ (reference sequence). Germline trimming cut 3 bases from V and 3 bases from J; bases unmatched to any gene: 4. The CDR3 is CASSFARGHYEQYF. CDR3 nucleotide sequence: TGTGCCAGCAGCTTTGCCAGGGGGCACTACGAGCAGTACTTC.

This clone appeared a single time. This chain uses TRBV7-2 with TRBJ1-4, with D possibly matching TRBD1 (6 bases). The CDR3 totals 15 residues. V was pared by 1 base and J by 8 bases, with 14 bases between. Germline CDR1 and CDR2: SGHTA and FQGNSA. The CDR3 spells CASSLGGGQGEKLFF. The CDR3 DNA sequence: TGTGCCAGCAGCTTAGGTGGGGGCCAGGGCGAAAAACTGTTTTTT. Looking up the rest from reference TRBV7-2 and TRBJ1-4 gives the full variable domain: GAGVSQSPSNKVTEKGKDVELRCDPISGHTALYWYRQSLGQGLEFLIYFQGNSAPDKSGLPSDRFSAERTGGSVSTLTIQRTQQEDSAVYLCASSLGGGQGEKLFFGSGTQLSVL.

The chain recombines TRBV7-9 with TRBJ2-5; 7 bases line up with TRBD2. CDR3 length equals 16 residues. Losses at the gene ends were 5 bases for V and 1 base for J; bases not matched to a gene: 10. Germline values: CDR1 SEHNR, CDR2 FQNEAQ (reference sequence). The CDR3 protein is CASSGPAGDPQETQYF. The CDR3 DNA follows: TGTGCCAGCAGCGGACCGGCGGGGGACCCCCAAGAGACCCAGTACTTC. Full variable domain (rest looked up from reference TRBV7-9 and TRBJ2-5): DTGVSQNPRHKITKRGQNVTFRCDPISEHNRLYWYRQTLGQGPEFLTYFQNEAQLEKSRLLSDRFSAERPKGSFSTLEIQRTEQGDSAMYLCASSGPAGDPQETQYFGPGTRLLVL.

The V and J genes are TRBV5-1 and TRBJ1-1; 11 bases align to TRBD1. CDR1 SGHRS and CDR2 YFSETQ come from the germline V gene. The CDR3 extends over 17 amino acids. The V segment lost 4 bases and the J segment 5 bases; nucleotides outside the gene matches: 13. CDR3 DNA sequence: TGCGCCAGCAGCCCACTTTCCGGACAGGGGGCAAAAACTGAAGCTTTCTTT. This gives the protein CASSPLSGQGAKTEAFF.

CDR3 protein: CASSMYAPDRGANGYTF. CDR3 in DNA: TGTGCCAGTAGTATGTACGCTCCGGACAGGGGAGCCAATGGCTACACCTTC. The rearrangement uses TRBV19 and TRBJ1-2; TRBD1 matches 9 bases. The junction had 14 bases not matched to a gene; V was cut back by 3 bases and J by 6 bases. The CDR3 consists of 17 residues. Germline assignment: CDR1 LNHDA and CDR2 SQIVND (reference sequence).

J is TRBJ2-5 and V is TRBV27, with D perhaps matching TRBD1 (5 bases). Looked up from germline, CDR1 is MNHEY and CDR2 is SMNVEV (reference sequence). The CDR3 extends over 14 amino acids. The ends were cut back, 5 bases at V and 7 bases at J, with 17 bases in the middle. CDR3 bases: TGTGCCAGCAGTCCAACTTGGGGCCAGGGGACCCAGTACTTC. Protein product: CASSPTWGQGTQYF.

The chain links TRBV18 to TRBJ1-2; weak D call: TRBD1 (5 bases). V lost 2 bases to trimming and J lost 3 bases, with 13 bases between them. Looked up from germline, CDR1 is KGHSH and CDR2 is LQKENI. This CDR3 contains 15 residues. The CDR3 DNA reads as TGTGCCAGCTCACCATCAATCAGGGCCGACTATGGCTACACCTTC. This sequence encodes CASSPSIRADYGYTF.

This clone has a handful of counts. The gene calls are TRBV7-6 and TRBJ2-2; possible D gene TRBD2, 6 bases. The CDR3 is made up of 15 amino acids. Germline CDR1 SGHVS, CDR2 FNYEAQ. V gave up 5 bases and J gave up 6 bases, with 16 bases separating them. The CDR3 DNA reads as TGTGCCAGCAGCCCTACTTGGGGGGTTCCCGGGGAGCTGTTTTTT. Protein sequence: CASSPTWGVPGELFF.